One sample yielded the 27 T cell receptor beta chains listed below, sequenced in a study of technical replicates of blood from a handful of donors. Here immunoSEQ multiplex PCR was the method, and the copy in TCRdb shows in-frame clones only, minus some. This sample has over 50,000 clones, with more than 75% found just once. Sequenced input: PBMCs. The source of these receptors is a human donor in good health. Some clones in this sample may be carry-over from other donors' samples.

This chain connects TRBV10-3 to TRBJ1-4; D gene uncertain. This CDR3 region has 13 residues. V was pared by 5 bases and J by 8 bases, with 12 bases between. Germline V gene sequence: CDR1 ENHRY, CDR2 SYGVKD. The CDR3 loop is CAISQGLEEKLFF. DNA of the CDR3: TGTGCCATCAGTCAAGGACTAGAAGAAAAACTGTTTTTT.

This sequence joins TRBV28 and TRBJ2-1; 10 bases match TRBD2. CDR3 length: 15 residues. V trimming: 4 bases; J trimming: 0 bases; junction bases outside the gene matches: 0. The V gene's germline CDR1 is MDHEN and CDR2 SYDVKM. For the CDR3, the DNA is TGTGCCAGCAGTTGGACTAGCGGCTCCTACAATGAGCAGTTCTTC. Its translation: CASSWTSGSYNEQFF.

This sequence joins TRBV10-3 and TRBJ2-7, with TRBD2 matching 14 bases. CDR3 length: 16 residues. Trimming at V came to 7 bases and at J to 4 bases, leaving 9 bases not matched to a gene. Germline lookup yields CDR1 ENHRY and CDR2 SYGVKD. The CDR3 DNA is TGTGCCATCACATCGGGACTAGCGGGAGATTTATACGAGCAGTACTTC. Translation gives CAITSGLAGDLYEQYF.

The rearrangement links TRBV10-3 to TRBJ1-1; no firm D call. Germline CDR1 is ENHRY and CDR2 is SYGVKD. The CDR3 length is 12 residues. V was trimmed by 5 bases and J by 0 bases, leaving 4 bases between them. The CDR3 DNA reads as TGTGCCATCAGTCCCTTGAACACTGAAGCTTTCTTT. Protein: CAISPLNTEAFF.

V usage is TRBV7-2 and J usage is TRBJ2-3, with a weak D call TRBD2 (5 bases). The CDR3 contains 16 residues. Germline V lookup: CDR1 SGHTA, CDR2 FQGNSA. V gave up 4 bases and J gave up 7 bases, with 21 bases separating them. This CDR3 is CASSSGSARVVYTQYF. CDR3 nucleotides: TGTGCCAGCAGCTCCGGTTCGGCGCGGGTAGTTTATACGCAGTATTTT.

This clone has only a few counts. This chain uses TRBV6-1 with TRBJ2-3; 9 nucleotides match TRBD2. Germline CDR1 reads MNHNS; CDR2 reads SASEGT. With V trimmed by 4 bases and J by 3 bases, 2 bases remained unmatched. The CDR3 is 14 residues long. Here the CDR3 DNA reads TGTGCCAGCAGTGGCGGGGGGGCTACAGATACGCAGTATTTT. This encodes CASSGGGATDTQYF.

The rearrangement uses TRBV6-1 and TRBJ2-7; D is undetermined. Germline loops: CDR1 MNHNS, CDR2 SASEGT. With 4 bases removed from V and 7 bases from J, the gap between germline ends came to 11 bases. The CDR3 extends over 12 amino acids. The CDR3 loop reads CASSGVLREQYF. The CDR3 DNA reads as TGTGCCAGCAGTGGCGTTCTTCGGGAGCAGTACTTC.

The gene calls are TRBV5-4 and TRBJ1-1; 9 nucleotides line up with TRBD1. J lost 3 bases, V lost 4 bases, and 13 bases had no gene match. The CDR3 runs 17 residues. The germline V gene encodes CDR1 SGHNT and CDR2 YYREEE (reference sequence). For the CDR3, the DNA is TGTGCCAGCAGCCTAGGGGGACAGGGTGTAGGGTACACTGAAGCTTTCTTT. As protein: CASSLGGQGVGYTEAFF.

This clone was observed a single time. V is TRBV30 and J is TRBJ2-7; weak D call: TRBD2 (6 bases). Per germline, CDR1 GTSNPN and CDR2 SVGIG (reference sequence). The CDR3 runs 22 residues. Between the trimmed V and J ends, which lost 1 base and 0 bases, there was a span of 34 bases. CDR3 protein: CAWSALGLGDCGAVLLSYEQYF. In DNA, the CDR3 is TGTGCCTGGAGTGCCCTTGGTCTGGGGGACTGTGGGGCAGTCCTCCTCTCCTACGAGCAGTACTTC. The full variable domain, with the rest looked up from reference TRBV30 and TRBJ2-7, is SQTIHQWPATLVQPVGSPLSLECTVEGTSNPNLYWYRQAAGRGLQLLFYSVGIGQISSEVPQNLSASRPQDRQFILSSKKLLLSDSGFYLCAWSALGLGDCGAVLLSYEQYFGPGTRLTVT.

The genes are TRBV10-3 and TRBJ2-7, with D tentatively TRBD1 (6 bases). V was clipped by 6 bases and J by 0 bases, with 12 bases between them. In germline, CDR1 is ENHRY, CDR2 SYGVKD. CDR3 length: 14 residues. CDR3 region: CAIRIGTSSYEQYF. CDR3 in DNA: TGTGCCATCAGGATCGGGACAAGCTCCTACGAGCAGTACTTC.

J is TRBJ2-1 and V is TRBV7-9, with a tentative D call TRBD2 (5 bases). This CDR3 has 13 amino acids. With 4 bases removed from V and 7 bases from J, the gap between germline ends came to 11 bases. CDR1 is SEHNR and CDR2 is FQNEAQ in the germline V gene (reference sequence). The CDR3 protein is CASSSLAKNEQFF. The CDR3 bases are TGTGCCAGCAGCTCTCTAGCCAAAAATGAGCAGTTCTTC. Supplemented by reference TRBV7-9 and TRBJ2-1, the full variable domain reads DTGVSQNPRHKITKRGQNVTFRCDPISEHNRLYWYRQTLGQGPEFLTYFQNEAQLEKSRLLSDRFSAERPKGSFSTLEIQRTEQGDSAMYLCASSSLAKNEQFFGPGTRLTVL.

This CDR3 is CASRRAGESTDTQYF. For the CDR3, the DNA is TGCGCCAGCCGCCGAGCGGGAGAGAGCACAGATACGCAGTATTTT. J is TRBJ2-3 and V is TRBV5-1, with TRBD2 identical over 8 bases. Germline V gene sequence: CDR1 SGHRS, CDR2 YFSETQ. The CDR3 contains 15 residues. J was trimmed by 0 bases and V by 7 bases; bases with no gene match: 7.

The chain is built from TRBV4-1 and TRBJ2-7, with D possibly being TRBD1 (5 bases). Trimming took 4 bases from V and 2 from J, leaving 15 bases between them. Germline CDR1 reads MGHRA; CDR2 reads YSYEKL. The CDR3 is 15 amino acids. CDR3 region: CASSLTQGEAYEQYF. The CDR3 DNA reads TGCGCCAGCAGCCTCACTCAAGGGGAAGCCTACGAGCAGTACTTC.

V is TRBV29-1 and J is TRBJ2-1, with TRBD1 matching over 7 bases. Unmatched junction bases numbered 3, after V lost 3 bases and J lost 13 bases. The CDR3 loop spans 10 amino acids. CDR1 is SQVTM, CDR2 ANQGSEA, per germline. The CDR3 sequence is CSVEDRRQFF. CDR3 DNA sequence: TGCAGCGTTGAGGACAGGCGCCAGTTCTTC.

The gene calls are TRBV30 and TRBJ1-6; possible D gene TRBD1, 6 bases. From germline, CDR1 is GTSNPN and CDR2 SVGIG (reference sequence). V lost 2 bases to trimming and J lost 14 bases, with 13 bases between them. This CDR3 region has 12 residues. The DNA of the CDR3 is TGTGCCTGGAGTACAACAGGGATCACCCTCCACTTT. Its translation: CAWSTTGITLHF.

This clone was counted between two and nine times. The V and J genes are TRBV4-2 and TRBJ2-7, with D maybe TRBD1 (5 bases). The CDR3 extends over 16 amino acids. Germline CDR1 reads LGHNA; CDR2 reads YNFKEQ. The V gene lost 0 bases and the J gene lost 0 bases, with 12 bases spanning the gap. The DNA of the CDR3 is TGTGCCAGCAGCCAAGATCAGACAGAACCCTCCTACGAGCAGTACTTC. The encoded protein is CASSQDQTEPSYEQYF.

The CDR3 nucleotides read TGTGCCAGCAGCCCCCCGGGACAGGGTAGGAATGAGCAGTTCTTC. This sequence encodes CASSPPGQGRNEQFF. The chain recombines TRBV5-4 with TRBJ2-1; 9 nucleotides match TRBD1. The ends lost 4 bases at V and 7 bases at J; junction bases unmatched: 9. CDR3 size: 15 residues. The germline CDR1 and CDR2 sequences are SGHNT and YYREEE (reference sequence).

The V and J genes are TRBV9 and TRBJ2-3; the match to TRBD1 covers 7 bases. V shed 4 bases and J 2 bases; nucleotides not matched to a gene: 10. This CDR3 has 16 residues. CDR1 is SGDLS and CDR2 is YYNGEE in the germline V gene. The CDR3: CASSYPRDSSTDTQYF. CDR3 in DNA: TGTGCCAGCAGCTATCCACGGGACAGCTCCACAGATACGCAGTATTTT.

The chain joins TRBV5-5 to TRBJ1-1, with 10 bases that match TRBD1. The V segment lost 4 bases and the J segment 4 bases; nucleotides outside the gene matches: 7. CDR3 length: 15 residues. The germline V gene has CDR1 SGHKS and CDR2 YYEKEE (reference sequence). CDR3 nucleotides: TGTGCCAGCAGCCTGGACAGGGGGATTGGCACTGAAGCTTTCTTT. Translated: CASSLDRGIGTEAFF.

The chain uses TRBV4-2 and TRBJ2-5, with 9 bases that match TRBD2. The CDR3 runs 15 residues. Germline CDR1 and CDR2: LGHNA and YNFKEQ. V was clipped by 1 base and J by 3 bases; unmatched bases: 3. CDR3 sequence (DNA): TGTGCCAGCAGCCAAGGCTTAGCGGGAGAAGAGACCCAGTACTTC. Residues: CASSQGLAGEETQYF.

This chain connects TRBV7-9 to TRBJ1-2, with 7 bases matching TRBD1. This CDR3 has 15 residues. After removal of 5 bases from V and 4 bases from J, the junction contained 10 bases not matched to a gene. Germline values: CDR1 SEHNR, CDR2 FQNEAQ (reference sequence). The CDR3 DNA follows: TGTGCCAGCAGCCCCGGGACAGAATCCCTCTATGGCTACACCTTC. Translating gives CASSPGTESLYGYTF.

The V call is TRBV6-6, the J call TRBJ2-7; 8 bases are a match to TRBD2. Germline CDR1 and CDR2: MNHNY and SVGAGI (reference sequence). J was trimmed by 6 bases and V by 6 bases; bases with no gene match: 7. The length of the CDR3 is 13 residues. DNA of the CDR3: TGTGCCAGCAGCCCAACGGGGGGGCGCGAGCAGTACTTC. It specifies CASSPTGGREQYF.

This sequence joins TRBV19 and TRBJ2-7; perhaps TRBD1 as D (5 bases). The germline V gene has CDR1 LNHDA and CDR2 SQIVND (reference sequence). The ends were cut back, 4 bases at V and 0 bases at J, with 13 bases in the middle. The CDR3 extends over 15 amino acids. DNA of the CDR3: TGTGCCAGTAGTACCTCGTTGGGGCGCTCCTACGAGCAGTACTTC. Encoded protein: CASSTSLGRSYEQYF.

The chain links TRBV6-5 to TRBJ1-6; 8 positions match TRBD1. The CDR3 is 15 residues long. Germline loops: CDR1 MNHEY, CDR2 SVGAGI. The J segment lost 5 bases and the V segment lost 2 bases, leaving 2 bases of the junction unmatched. CDR3 nucleotide sequence: TGTGCCAGCAGTTACGACAGGGGCAATAATTCACCCCTCCACTTT. It yields the protein CASSYDRGNNSPLHF.

This clone came up once. The rearrangement uses TRBV2 and TRBJ2-4, with D unclear. CDR3 length: 14 amino acids. Looked up from germline, CDR1 is SNHLY and CDR2 is FYNNEI. The V and J ends lost 5 bases and 0 bases respectively, with 8 bases between them. CDR3 in DNA: TGTGCCAGCAGTACAGATCTAGCCAAAAACATTCAGTACTTC. Protein product: CASSTDLAKNIQYF.

The chain couples TRBV6-4 to TRBJ2-1, with D perhaps TRBD1 (6 bases). Deletions cut 3 bases from V and 9 bases from J, with 15 bases between. Germline V gene lookup returns CDR1 MRHNA and CDR2 SNTAGT. This CDR3 region has 14 residues. The CDR3, as DNA: TGTGCCAGCAGTGAGGGGGCTAGCACCAGTGAGCAGTTCTTC. This gives the protein CASSEGASTSEQFF.

The J gene is TRBJ2-1, the V gene TRBV5-4, with TRBD2 matching 7 bases. The CDR3 totals 12 residues. V was pared by 3 bases and J by 10 bases, with 4 bases of the junction left unmatched. Germline-derived CDR1 and CDR2 are SGHNT and YYREEE (reference sequence). The DNA for the CDR3 is TGTGCCAGCAGCTGGGAGGGTCTAGAGCAGTTCTTC. Translated, it gives CASSWEGLEQFF.